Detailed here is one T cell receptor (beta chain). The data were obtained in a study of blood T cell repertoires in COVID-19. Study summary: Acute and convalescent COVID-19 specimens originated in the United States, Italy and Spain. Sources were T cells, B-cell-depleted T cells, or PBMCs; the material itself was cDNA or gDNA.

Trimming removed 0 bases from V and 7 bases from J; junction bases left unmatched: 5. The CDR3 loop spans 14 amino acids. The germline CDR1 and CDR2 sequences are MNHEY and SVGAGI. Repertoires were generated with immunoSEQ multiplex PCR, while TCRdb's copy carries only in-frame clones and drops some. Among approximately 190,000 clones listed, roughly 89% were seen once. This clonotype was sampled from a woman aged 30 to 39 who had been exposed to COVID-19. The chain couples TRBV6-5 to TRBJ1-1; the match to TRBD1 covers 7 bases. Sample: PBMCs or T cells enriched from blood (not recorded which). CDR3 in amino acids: CASSYSTTGSEAFF. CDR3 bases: TGTGCCAGCAGTTACTCGACGACAGGGAGTGAAGCTTTCTTT.